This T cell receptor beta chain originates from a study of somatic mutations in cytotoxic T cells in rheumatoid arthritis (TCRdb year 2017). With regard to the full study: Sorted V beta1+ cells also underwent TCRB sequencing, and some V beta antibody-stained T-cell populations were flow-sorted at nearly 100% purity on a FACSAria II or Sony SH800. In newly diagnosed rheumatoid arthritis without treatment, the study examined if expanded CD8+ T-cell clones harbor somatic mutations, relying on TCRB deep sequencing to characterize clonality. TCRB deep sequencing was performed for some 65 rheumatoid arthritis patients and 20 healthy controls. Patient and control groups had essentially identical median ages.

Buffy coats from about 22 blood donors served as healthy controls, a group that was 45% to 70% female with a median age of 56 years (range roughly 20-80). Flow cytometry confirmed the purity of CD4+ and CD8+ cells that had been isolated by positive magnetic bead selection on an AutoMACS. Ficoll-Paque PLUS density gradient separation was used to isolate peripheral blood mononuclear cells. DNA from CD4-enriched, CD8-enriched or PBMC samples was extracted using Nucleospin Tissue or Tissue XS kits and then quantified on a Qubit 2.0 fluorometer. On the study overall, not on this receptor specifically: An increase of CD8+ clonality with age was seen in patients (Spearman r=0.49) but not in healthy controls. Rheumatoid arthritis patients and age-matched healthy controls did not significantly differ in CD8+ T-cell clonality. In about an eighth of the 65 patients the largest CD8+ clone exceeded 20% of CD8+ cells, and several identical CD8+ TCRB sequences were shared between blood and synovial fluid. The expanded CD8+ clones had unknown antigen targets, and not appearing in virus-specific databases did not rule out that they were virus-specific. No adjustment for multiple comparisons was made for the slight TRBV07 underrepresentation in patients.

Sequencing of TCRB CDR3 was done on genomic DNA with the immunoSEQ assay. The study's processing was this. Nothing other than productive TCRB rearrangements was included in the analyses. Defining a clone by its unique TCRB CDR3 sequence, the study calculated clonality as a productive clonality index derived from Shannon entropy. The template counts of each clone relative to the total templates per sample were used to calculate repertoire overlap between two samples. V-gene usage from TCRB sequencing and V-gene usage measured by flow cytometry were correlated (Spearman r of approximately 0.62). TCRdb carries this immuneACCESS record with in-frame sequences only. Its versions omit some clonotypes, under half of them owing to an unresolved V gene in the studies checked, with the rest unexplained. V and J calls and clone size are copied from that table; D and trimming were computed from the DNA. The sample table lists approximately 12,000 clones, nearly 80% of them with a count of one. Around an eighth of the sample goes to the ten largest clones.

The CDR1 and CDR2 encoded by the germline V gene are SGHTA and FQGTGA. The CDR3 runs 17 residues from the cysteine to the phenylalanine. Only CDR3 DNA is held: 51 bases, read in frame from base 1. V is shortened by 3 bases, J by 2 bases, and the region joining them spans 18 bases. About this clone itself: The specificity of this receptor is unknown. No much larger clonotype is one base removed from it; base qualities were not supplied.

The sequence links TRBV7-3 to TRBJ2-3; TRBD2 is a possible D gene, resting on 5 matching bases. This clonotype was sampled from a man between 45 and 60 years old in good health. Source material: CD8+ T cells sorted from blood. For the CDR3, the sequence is CASSLNGDPWLTDTQYF. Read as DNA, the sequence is TGTGCCAGCAGCTTGAACGGGGATCCTTGGCTCACAGATACGCAGTATTTT.